This TCR beta chain comes out of a study of blood T cell repertoires in COVID-19. Overall study: The samples span acute and convalescent COVID-19 from the United States, Italy and Spain. The analysed material was cDNA or gDNA that came from T cells, B-cell-depleted T cells, or PBMCs.

The Seattle patients, enrolled during active infection, were followed longitudinally. As processed by the authors: Amplifying reference gene primers gave estimates of nucleated cell counts. Clones were sequenced by immunoSEQ multiplex PCR, and TCRdb holds only the in-frame ones, with some missing. For V, J and clone size, that table is used; D and trimming come from the DNA. The profile shows around 100,000 clones, 92% of them singletons. The CDR3 spans 12 residues. Deletions cut 1 base from V and 2 bases from J, with 6 bases between. Germline loops: CDR1 GTSNPN, CDR2 SVGIG (reference sequence). This rearrangement joins TRBV30 to TRBJ2-7; D is undetermined. This sequence was found in a woman in her 50s with COVID-19, enrolled during active disease. Specimen: peripheral blood. CDR3 coding DNA: TGTGCCTGGAGTGACGGTACCTACGAGCAGTACTTC. It yields the protein CAWSDGTYEQYF.